This TCR beta chain was recovered during a study of blood T cell repertoires in COVID-19. Study-wide context: COVID-19 samples from acute and convalescent phases originated in the United States, Italy and Spain. PBMCs, B-cell-depleted T cells, or T cells provided the cDNA or gDNA that made up the material.

Methods used by the authors: Cell counts per sample came from amplifying reference gene primers. Clones were read by immunoSEQ multiplex PCR, and TCRdb kept only the in-frame ones, dropping some. That table furnishes V, J and clone size, whereas the DNA furnished D and trimming. Of roughly 75,000 clones detected, around 89% appear once; the ten largest clones hold around 0.6%. The receptor was isolated from a man in his 60s with acute or convalescent COVID-19. Sequencing input: peripheral blood.

The DNA of the CDR3 is TGTGCCAGCAGTTACTCGATTCTAAAAGCGGAAGGCTACACCTTC. Translating it yields CASSYSILKAEGYTF. The genes are TRBV6-5 and TRBJ1-2; no reliable D call. This CDR3 has 15 amino acids. Germline V gene sequence: CDR1 MNHEY, CDR2 SVGAGI. The V gene lost 0 bases and the J gene lost 8 bases, with 16 bases spanning the gap.